This TCR beta chain was obtained from a study of OX40 agonist ivuxolimab in advanced cancers. Study information: Intravenous ivuxolimab was administered to patients every 2 weeks at 0.01 to 10 mg/kg. Patients undergoing dose escalation presented with hepatocellular carcinoma, melanoma, renal cell or head and neck cancer. Two patients with cutaneous melanoma and one with hepatocellular carcinoma, three in total, showed partial responses. The study's findings and limits: Expanded clones were, on average, more numerous in CD8+ T cells than in CD4+.

Germline CDR1 reads LNHDA; CDR2 reads SQIVND (reference sequence). Trimming pared 0 bases from V and 4 bases from J, leaving 9 bases between. The CDR3 runs to 14 residues. Generated by immunoSEQ multiplex PCR, the TCRdb table keeps only in-frame clones and is missing some. The profile covers 100,000 or so clones, with approximately 90% appearing a single time and 0.7% to 1% taken by the ten largest. Details on this clone: Its antigen is still unknown.

The V and J genes are TRBV19 and TRBJ1-2; no reliable D call. The TCR originated in an adult with an advanced solid tumor such as melanoma, head and neck, liver or kidney cancer. The sequencing here drew on CD4+ or CD8+ T cells sorted from blood, taken in a trial of the OX40 agonist ivuxolimab. The CDR3 region has the DNA TGTGCCAGTAGTATAGAAGCCGGGCTCTATGGCTACACCTTC. This translates into CASSIEAGLYGYTF.